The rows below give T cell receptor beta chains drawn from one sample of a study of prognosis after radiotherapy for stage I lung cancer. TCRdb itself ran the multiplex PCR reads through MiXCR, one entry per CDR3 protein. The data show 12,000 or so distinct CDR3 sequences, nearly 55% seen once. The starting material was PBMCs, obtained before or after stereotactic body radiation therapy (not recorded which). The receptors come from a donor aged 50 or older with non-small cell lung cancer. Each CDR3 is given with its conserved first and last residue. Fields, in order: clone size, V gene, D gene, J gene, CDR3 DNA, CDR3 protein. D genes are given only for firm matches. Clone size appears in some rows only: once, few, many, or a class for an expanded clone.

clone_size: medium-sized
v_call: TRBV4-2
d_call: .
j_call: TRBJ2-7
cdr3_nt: TGTGCCAGCAGCCAAGGGTTCGCCAGGGGACACTACGAGCAGTACTTC
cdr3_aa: CASSQGFARGHYEQYF

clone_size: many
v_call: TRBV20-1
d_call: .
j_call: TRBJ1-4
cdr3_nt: TGCAGTGCCAGCCCCCGAGGAGAAAAACTGTTTTTT
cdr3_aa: CSASPRGEKLFF

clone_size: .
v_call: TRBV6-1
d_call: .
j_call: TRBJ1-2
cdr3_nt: TGTGCCAGCATTTGCCTTTCTCGGGGAATCAACTATGGCTACACCTTC
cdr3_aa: CASICLSRGINYGYTF

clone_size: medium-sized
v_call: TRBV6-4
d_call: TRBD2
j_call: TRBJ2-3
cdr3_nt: TGTGCCAGCAGTTACTCGACGAGCGGGGCTAGCACAGATACGCAGTATTTT
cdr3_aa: CASSYSTSGASTDTQYF

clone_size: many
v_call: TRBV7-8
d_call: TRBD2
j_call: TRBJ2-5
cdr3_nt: TGTGCCAGCAGCTTAAATAGCGGGGGGCGGGAGACCCAGTACTTC
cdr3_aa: CASSLNSGGRETQYF

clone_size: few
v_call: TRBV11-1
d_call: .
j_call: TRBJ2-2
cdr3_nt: TGTGCCAGCAGCCGGGAGCCGCAGGCCGGGGAGCTGTTTTTT
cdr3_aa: CASSREPQAGELFF

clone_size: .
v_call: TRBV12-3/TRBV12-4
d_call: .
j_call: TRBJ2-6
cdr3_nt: TGTGCCAGCAGTTTAAGAGGGCCCGGGGTCAACGTCCTGAATTTC
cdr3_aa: CASSLRGPGVNVLNF

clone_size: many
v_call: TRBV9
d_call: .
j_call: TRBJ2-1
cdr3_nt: TGTGCCAGCAGCGTTAGTGGCGGGGACTCGACGGACGGGGCTTACAATGAGCAGTTCTTC
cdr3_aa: CASSVSGGDSTDGAYNEQFF

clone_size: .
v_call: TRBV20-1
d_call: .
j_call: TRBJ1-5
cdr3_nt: TGCAGTGCTAGAGGGTTAGGGGGGGTTCCCAATCAGCCCCAGCATTTT
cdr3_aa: CSARGLGGVPNQPQHF

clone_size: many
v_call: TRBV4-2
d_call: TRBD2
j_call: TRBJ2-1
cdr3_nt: TGTGCCAGCAGCCAAGGGGGGACTAGCGGACACAATGAGCAGTTCTTC
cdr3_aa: CASSQGGTSGHNEQFF

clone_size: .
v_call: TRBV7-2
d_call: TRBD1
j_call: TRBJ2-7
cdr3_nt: TGTGCCAGCAGCTTAATCGGACAGGGGAACGAGCAGTACTTC
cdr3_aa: CASSLIGQGNEQYF

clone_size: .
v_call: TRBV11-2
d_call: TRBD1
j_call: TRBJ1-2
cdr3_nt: TGTGCCAGCAGCCTGGATGACGGACAGGGGGATGGCTACACCTTC
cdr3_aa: CASSLDDGQGDGYTF

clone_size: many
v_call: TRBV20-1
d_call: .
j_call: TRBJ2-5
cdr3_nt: TGCAGTGCTAGAATGACTCCCGGAGGAGAGACCCAGTACTTC
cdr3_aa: CSARMTPGGETQYF

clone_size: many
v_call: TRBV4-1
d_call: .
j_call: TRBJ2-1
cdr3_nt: TGCGCCAGCAGCCAAGAGGGTAGCGGCATATACAATGAGCAGTTCTTC
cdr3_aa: CASSQEGSGIYNEQFF

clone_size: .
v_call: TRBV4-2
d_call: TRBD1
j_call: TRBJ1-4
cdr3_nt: TGTGCCAGCAGCCTAGAAAGGGCAGGGGGCGAAAAACTGTTTTTT
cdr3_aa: CASSLERAGGEKLFF

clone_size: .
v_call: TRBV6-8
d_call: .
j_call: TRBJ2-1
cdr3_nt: TGTGCCAGCAATTTGATGGGCTCCTACAATGAGCAGTTCTTC
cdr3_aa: CASNLMGSYNEQFF

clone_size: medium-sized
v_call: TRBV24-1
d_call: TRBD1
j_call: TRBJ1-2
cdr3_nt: TGTGCCACCAGTGATTTGGGACAGGGTGCGCGAGGCTACACCTTC
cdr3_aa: CATSDLGQGARGYTF

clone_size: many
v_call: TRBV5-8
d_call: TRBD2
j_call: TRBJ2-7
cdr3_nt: TGTGCCAGCAGCTTGAGAACTAGCGGGAATATCTACGAGCAGTACTTC
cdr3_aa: CASSLRTSGNIYEQYF

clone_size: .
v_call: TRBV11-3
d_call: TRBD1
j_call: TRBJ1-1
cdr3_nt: TGTGCCAGCAAACCGACAGGGACGAACACTGAAGCTTTCTTT
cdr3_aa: CASKPTGTNTEAFF

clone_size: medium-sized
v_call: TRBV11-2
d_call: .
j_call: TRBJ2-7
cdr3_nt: TGTGCCAGCAGCTCTGGCGGAGGATGGGACGAGCAGTACTTC
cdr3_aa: CASSSGGGWDEQYF

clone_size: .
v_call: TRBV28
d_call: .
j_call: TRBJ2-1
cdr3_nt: TGTGCCAGCGTACTTGGGGGCCCCTACAATGAGCAGTTCTTC
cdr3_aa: CASVLGGPYNEQFF

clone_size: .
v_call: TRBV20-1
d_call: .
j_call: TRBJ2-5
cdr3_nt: TGCAGTGCTAGAGCAACGGGTGGGATTACCCAAGAGACCCAGTACTTC
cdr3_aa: CSARATGGITQETQYF

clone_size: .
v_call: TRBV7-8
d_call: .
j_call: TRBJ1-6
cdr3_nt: TGTGCCAGCAGCGTCCGCATGGGGGCGGATTCACCCCTCCACTTT
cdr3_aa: CASSVRMGADSPLHF

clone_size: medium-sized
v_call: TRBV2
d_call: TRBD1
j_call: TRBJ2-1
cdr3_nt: TGTGCCAGCAGTGGCCGGGACAGATTATACAATGAGCAGTTCTTC
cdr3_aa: CASSGRDRLYNEQFF

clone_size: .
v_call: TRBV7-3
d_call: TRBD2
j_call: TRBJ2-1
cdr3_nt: TGTGCCAGCAGCGGGGGCGGGAGGGCCTACAATGAGCAGTTCTTC
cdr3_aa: CASSGGGRAYNEQFF

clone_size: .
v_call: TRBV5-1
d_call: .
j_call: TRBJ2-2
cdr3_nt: TGCGCCAGCAGCTTCGGAGGGAGAGGCACCGGGGAGCTGTTTTTT
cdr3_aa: CASSFGGRGTGELFF

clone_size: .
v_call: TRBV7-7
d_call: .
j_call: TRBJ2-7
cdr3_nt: TGTGCCAGCAGCTTTCAGGGAAATTACGAGCAGTACTTC
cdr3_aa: CASSFQGNYEQYF

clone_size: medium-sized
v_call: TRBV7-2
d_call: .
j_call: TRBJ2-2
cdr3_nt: TGTGCCAGCCCTCGAGGGTTCCAGCGGACTCCGAACACCGGGGAGCTGTTTTTT
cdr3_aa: CASPRGFQRTPNTGELFF

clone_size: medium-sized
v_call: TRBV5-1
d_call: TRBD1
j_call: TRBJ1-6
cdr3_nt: TGCGCCAGCAGCCCAGGGGGCGCCTATTCACCCCTCCACTTT
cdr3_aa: CASSPGGAYSPLHF

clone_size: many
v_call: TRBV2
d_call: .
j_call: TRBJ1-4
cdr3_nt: TGTGCCAGCAGGAGGGGAGAGAATGAAAAACTGTTTTTT
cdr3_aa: CASRRGENEKLFF

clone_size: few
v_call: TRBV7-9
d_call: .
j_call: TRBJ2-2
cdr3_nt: TGTGCCAGCAGCTCCCAACTTGGGAGCGGTAGGTCCACCGGGGAGCTGTTTTTT
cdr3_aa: CASSSQLGSGRSTGELFF

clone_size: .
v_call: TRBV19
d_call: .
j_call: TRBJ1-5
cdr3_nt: TGTGCCAGTAGTTTCGGGGTCAGCCAGCCCCAGCATTTT
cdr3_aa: CASSFGVSQPQHF